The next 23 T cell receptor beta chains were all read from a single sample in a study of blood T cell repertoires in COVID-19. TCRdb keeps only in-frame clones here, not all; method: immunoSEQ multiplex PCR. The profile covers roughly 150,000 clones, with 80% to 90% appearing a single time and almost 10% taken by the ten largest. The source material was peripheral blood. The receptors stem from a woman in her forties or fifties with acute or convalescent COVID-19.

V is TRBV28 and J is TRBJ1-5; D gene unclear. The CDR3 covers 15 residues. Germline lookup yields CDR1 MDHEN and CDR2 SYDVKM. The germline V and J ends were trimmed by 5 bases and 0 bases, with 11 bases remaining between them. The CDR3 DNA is TGTGCCAGCAGTAAACAAACATATAGCAATCAGCCCCAGCATTTT. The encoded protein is CASSKQTYSNQPQHF.

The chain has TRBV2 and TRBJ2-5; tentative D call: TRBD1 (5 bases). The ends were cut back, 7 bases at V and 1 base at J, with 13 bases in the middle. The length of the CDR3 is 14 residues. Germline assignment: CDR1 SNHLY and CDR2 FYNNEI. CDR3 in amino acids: CASKPTVFQETQYF. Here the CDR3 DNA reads TGTGCCAGCAAACCGACAGTCTTCCAAGAGACCCAGTACTTC.

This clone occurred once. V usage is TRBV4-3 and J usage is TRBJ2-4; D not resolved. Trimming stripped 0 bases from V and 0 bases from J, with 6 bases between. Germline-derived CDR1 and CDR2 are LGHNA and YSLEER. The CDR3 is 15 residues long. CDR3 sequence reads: CASSQDGGAKNIQYF. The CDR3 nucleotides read TGCGCCAGCAGCCAAGATGGCGGAGCCAAAAACATTCAGTACTTC.

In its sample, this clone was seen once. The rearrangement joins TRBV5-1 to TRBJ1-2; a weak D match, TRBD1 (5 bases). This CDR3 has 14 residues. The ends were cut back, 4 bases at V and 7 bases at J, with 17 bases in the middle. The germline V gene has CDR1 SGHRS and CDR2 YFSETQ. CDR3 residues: CASSRTGVFGGYTF. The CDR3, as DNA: TGCGCCAGCAGCCGTACAGGAGTATTTGGTGGCTACACCTTC.

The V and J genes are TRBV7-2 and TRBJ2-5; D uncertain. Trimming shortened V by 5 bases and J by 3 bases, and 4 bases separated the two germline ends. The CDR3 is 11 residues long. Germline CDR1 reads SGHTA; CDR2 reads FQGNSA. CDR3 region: CASSNKETQYF. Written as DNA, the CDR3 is TGTGCCAGCAGCAACAAAGAGACCCAGTACTTC.

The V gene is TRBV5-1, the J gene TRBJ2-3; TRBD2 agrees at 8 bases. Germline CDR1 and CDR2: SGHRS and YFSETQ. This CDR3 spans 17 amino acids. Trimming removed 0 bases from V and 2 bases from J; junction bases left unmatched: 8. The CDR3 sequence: CASSLDDPGGPTDTQYF. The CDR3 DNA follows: TGCGCCAGCAGCTTGGATGATCCGGGGGGGCCCACAGATACGCAGTATTTT.

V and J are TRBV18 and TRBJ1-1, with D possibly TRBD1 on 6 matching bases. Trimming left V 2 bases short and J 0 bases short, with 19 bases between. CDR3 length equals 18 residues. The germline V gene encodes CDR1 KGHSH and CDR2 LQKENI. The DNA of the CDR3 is TGTGCCAGCTCACCAGTACCCCCACCAGGACAGCTGAACACTGAAGCTTTCTTT. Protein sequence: CASSPVPPPGQLNTEAFF.

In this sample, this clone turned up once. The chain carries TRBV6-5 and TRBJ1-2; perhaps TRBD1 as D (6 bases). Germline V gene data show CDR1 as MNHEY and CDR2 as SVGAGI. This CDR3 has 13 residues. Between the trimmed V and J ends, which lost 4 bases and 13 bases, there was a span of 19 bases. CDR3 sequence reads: CASSSQRGGLRTF. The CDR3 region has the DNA TGTGCCAGCAGTTCGCAAAGGGGGGGACTCCGCACCTTC.

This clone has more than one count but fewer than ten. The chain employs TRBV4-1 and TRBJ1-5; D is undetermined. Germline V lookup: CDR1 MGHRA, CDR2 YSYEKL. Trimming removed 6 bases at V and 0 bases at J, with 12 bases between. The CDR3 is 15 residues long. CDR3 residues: CASSQIHLSNQPQHF. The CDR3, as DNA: TGCGCCAGCAGTCAAATACACCTTAGCAATCAGCCCCAGCATTTT.

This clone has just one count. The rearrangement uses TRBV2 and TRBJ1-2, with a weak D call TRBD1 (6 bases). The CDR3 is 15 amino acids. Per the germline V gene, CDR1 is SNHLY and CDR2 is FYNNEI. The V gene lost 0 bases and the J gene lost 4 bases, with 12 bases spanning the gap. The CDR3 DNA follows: TGTGCCAGCAGTGAAGCGCTTGTCAGGGGCTATGGCTACACCTTC. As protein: CASSEALVRGYGYTF.

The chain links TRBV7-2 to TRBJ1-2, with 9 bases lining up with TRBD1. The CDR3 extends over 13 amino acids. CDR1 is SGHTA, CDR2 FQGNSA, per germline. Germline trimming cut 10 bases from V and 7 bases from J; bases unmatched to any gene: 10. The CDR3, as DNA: TGTGCCACCCATCCGGGACAGGGATCTGGCTACACCTTC. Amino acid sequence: CATHPGQGSGYTF.

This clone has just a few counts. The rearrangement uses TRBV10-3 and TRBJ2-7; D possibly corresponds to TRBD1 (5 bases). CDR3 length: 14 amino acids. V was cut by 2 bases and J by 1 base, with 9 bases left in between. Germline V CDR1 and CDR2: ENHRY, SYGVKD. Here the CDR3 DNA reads TGTGCCATCAGTGAGGGACAATGGTCCTACGAGCAGTACTTC. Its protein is CAISEGQWSYEQYF.

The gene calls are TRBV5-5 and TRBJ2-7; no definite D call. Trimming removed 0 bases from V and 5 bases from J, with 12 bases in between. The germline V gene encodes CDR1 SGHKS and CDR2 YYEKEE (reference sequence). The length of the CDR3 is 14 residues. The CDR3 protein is CASSLVGLPDEQYF. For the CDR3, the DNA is TGTGCCAGCAGCTTGGTGGGCCTGCCCGACGAGCAGTACTTC.

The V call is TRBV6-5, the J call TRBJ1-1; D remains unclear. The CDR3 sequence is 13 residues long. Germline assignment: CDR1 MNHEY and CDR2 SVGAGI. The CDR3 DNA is TGTGCTTGCCGGTCACAGTGGAACACTGAAGCTTTCTTT. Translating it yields CACRSQWNTEAFF.

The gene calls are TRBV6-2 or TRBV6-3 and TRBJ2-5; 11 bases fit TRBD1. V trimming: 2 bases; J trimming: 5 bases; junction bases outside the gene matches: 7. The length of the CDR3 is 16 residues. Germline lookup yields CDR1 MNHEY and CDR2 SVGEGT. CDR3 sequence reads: CASSYRGDRGDETQYF. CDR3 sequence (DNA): TGTGCCAGCAGTTACCGAGGGGACAGGGGGGATGAGACCCAGTACTTC.

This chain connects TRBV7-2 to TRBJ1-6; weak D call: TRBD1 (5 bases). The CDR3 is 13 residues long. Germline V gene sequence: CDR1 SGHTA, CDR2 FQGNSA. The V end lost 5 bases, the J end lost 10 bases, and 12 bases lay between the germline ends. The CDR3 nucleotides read TGTGCCAGCAGCCCCCTCCAGGGATCACCCCTCCACTTT. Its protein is CASSPLQGSPLHF.

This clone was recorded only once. CDR3 coding DNA: TGTGCCAGCGGCCGAGGATTCGAGACCCAGTACTTC. Translated: CASGRGFETQYF. This rearrangement joins TRBV28 to TRBJ2-5; D gene uncertain. CDR1 and CDR2 (germline): MDHEN, SYDVKM. The CDR3 length is 12 residues. The V end lost 8 bases, the J end lost 5 bases, and 12 bases lay between the germline ends.

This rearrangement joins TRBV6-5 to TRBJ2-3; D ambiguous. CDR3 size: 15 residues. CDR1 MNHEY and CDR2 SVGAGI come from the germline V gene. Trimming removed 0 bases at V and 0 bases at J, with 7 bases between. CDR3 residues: CASSYSGSSTDTQYF. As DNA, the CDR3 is TGTGCCAGCAGTTACTCCGGTTCGAGCACAGATACGCAGTATTTT.

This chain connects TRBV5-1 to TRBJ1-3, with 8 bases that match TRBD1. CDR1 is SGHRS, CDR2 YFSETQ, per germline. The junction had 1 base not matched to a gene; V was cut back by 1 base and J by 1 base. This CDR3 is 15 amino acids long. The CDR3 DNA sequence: TGCGCCAGCAGCTTGCAGGGGGCGTCTGGAAACACCATATATTTT. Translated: CASSLQGASGNTIYF. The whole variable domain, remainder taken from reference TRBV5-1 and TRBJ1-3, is KAGVTQTPRYLIKTRGQQVTLSCSPISGHRSVSWYQQTPGQGLQFLFEYFSETQRNKGNFPGRFSGRQFSNSRSEMNVSTLELGDSALYLCASSLQGASGNTIYFGEGSWLTVV.

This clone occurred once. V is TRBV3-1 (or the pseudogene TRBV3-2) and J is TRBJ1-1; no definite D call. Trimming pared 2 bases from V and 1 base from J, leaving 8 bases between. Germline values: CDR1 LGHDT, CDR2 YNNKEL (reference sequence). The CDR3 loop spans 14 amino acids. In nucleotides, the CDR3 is TGTGCCAGCAGCCAATTCTTACAGAACACTGAAGCTTTCTTT. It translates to CASSQFLQNTEAFF.

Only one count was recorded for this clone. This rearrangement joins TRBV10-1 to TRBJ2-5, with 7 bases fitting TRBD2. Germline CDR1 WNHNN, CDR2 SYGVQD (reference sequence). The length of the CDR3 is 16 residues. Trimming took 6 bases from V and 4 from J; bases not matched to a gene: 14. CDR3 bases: TGCGCCAGCAGGCATAGGAGGGAGGGAGAGAGAGAGACCCAGTACTTC. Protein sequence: CASRHRREGERETQYF.

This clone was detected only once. CDR3 sequence (DNA): TGTGCCAGCAGTTCTCCAGGGTTCACCGGGGAGCTGTTTTTT. It codes for CASSSPGFTGELFF. The chain recombines TRBV25-1 with TRBJ2-2, with D maybe TRBD1 (5 bases). Germline lookup yields CDR1 MGHDK and CDR2 SYGVNS. Trimming left V 5 bases short and J 4 bases short, with 11 bases between. This CDR3 region has 14 residues.

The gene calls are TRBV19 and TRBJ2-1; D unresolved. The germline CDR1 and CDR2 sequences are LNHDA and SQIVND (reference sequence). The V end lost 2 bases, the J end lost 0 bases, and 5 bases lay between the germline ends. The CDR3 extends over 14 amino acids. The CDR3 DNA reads TGTGCCAGTAGTATATACAGCTCCTACAATGAGCAGTTCTTC. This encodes CASSIYSSYNEQFF.